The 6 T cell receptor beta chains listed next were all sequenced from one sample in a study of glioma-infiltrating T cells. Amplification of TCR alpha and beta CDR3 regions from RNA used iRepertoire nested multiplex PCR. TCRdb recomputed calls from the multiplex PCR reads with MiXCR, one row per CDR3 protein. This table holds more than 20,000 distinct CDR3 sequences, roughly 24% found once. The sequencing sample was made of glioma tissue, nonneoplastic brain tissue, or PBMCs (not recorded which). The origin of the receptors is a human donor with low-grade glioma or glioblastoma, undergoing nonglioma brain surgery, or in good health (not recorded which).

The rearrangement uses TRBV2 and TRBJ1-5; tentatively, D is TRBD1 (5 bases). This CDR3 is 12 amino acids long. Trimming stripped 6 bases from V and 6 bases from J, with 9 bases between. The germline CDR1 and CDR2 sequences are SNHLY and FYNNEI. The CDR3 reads CASSPQGQPQHF. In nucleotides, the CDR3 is TGTGCCAGCAGCCCCCAGGGTCAGCCCCAGCATTTT.

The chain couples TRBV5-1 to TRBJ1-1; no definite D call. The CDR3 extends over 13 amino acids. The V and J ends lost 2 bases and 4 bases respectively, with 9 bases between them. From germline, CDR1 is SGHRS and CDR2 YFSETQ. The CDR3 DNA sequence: TGCGCCAGCAGCTTAGTCGTTGGCACTGAAGCTTTCTTT. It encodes CASSLVVGTEAFF.

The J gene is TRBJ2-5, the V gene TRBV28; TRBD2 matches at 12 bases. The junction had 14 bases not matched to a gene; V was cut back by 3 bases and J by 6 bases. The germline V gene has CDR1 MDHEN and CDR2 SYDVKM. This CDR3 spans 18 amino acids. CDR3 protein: CASSFLSSGGAIEKTQYF. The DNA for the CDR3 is TGTGCCAGCAGTTTTTTGTCTAGCGGGGGGGCTATAGAAAAGACCCAGTACTTC. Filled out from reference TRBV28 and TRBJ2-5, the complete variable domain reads DVKVTQSSRYLVKRTGEKVFLECVQDMDHENMFWYRQDPGLGLRLIYFSYDVKMKEKGDIPEGYSVSREKKERFSLILESASTNQTSMYLCASSFLSSGGAIEKTQYFGPGTRLLVL.

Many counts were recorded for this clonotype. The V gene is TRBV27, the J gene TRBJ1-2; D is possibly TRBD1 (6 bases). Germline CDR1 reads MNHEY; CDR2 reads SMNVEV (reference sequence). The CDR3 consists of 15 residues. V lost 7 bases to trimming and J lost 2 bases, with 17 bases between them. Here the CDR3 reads CASKLTGIGNYGYTF. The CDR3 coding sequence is TGTGCCAGCAAATTAACAGGGATCGGGAACTATGGCTACACCTTC.

The DNA for the CDR3 is TGTGCCAGCAGCCGTAGTGGCACAGATACGCAGTATTTT. This sequence encodes CASSRSGTDTQYF. The chain joins TRBV12-3 or TRBV12-4 to TRBJ2-3, with D unclear. The CDR3 length is 13 residues. Trimming left V 6 bases short and J 1 base short, with 8 bases between.

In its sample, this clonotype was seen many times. CDR3 coding DNA: TGTGCCAGCAGCCTAGGGGATCTCTACGAGCAGTACTTC. Translation: CASSLGDLYEQYF. V gene TRBV6-2 or TRBV6-3 combines with J gene TRBJ2-7, with D maybe TRBD1 (5 bases). The V end was cut by 6 bases, the J end by 3 bases, with 12 bases between. The CDR3 contains 13 residues. Per germline, CDR1 MNHEY and CDR2 SVGEGT.